These T cell receptor beta chains were read from a single sample in a study of blood T cell repertoires in COVID-19. This table comes from immunoSEQ multiplex PCR, and its TCRdb copy is limited to in-frame clones, with some not included. The sample lists 55,000 to 70,000 clones, approximately 92% occurring once. Source material: peripheral blood. Receptor source: a human donor in a cohort sampled during active COVID-19. CDR3s include the opening cysteine and the closing phenylalanine or tryptophan. D genes are given only for firm matches. Size tells how often a clone was seen (once, few, many) or the class of an expanded clone, and some rows leave it out.

d_gene | j_gene | abundance | v_gene | CDR3nt | CDR3aa
- | TRBJ2-1 | - | TRBV9 | TGTGCCAGCAGCGTAGAAACTAGCCGGAACAATGAGCAGTTCTTC | CASSVETSRNNEQFF
- | TRBJ1-4 | - | TRBV7-8 | TGTGCCAGCAGTTCCAGGCCGTCCTATACTGAAAAACTGTTTTTT | CASSSRPSYTEKLFF
- | TRBJ2-3 | - | TRBV21-1 | TGTGCCAGCAGCAAACCGGGCGGGGCTAGCACAGATACGCAGTATTTT | CASSKPGGASTDTQYF
- | TRBJ2-7 | - | TRBV2 | TGTGCCAGCAGTTACATTAAGGACAGACCTCCCTACGAGCAGTACTTC | CASSYIKDRPPYEQYF
- | TRBJ1-5 | few | TRBV11-2 | TGTGCCAGCAGCTTAGAGCGGGATCAGCCCCAGCATTTT | CASSLERDQPQHF
TRBD1 | TRBJ2-3 | - | TRBV5-1 | TGCGCCAGCAGCCCCGGGACAGGGGGCAATACAGATACGCAGTATTTT | CASSPGTGGNTDTQYF
- | TRBJ2-3 | - | TRBV4-3 | TGCGCCAGCAGCCAATCCGGTCCCACAGATACGCAGTATTTT | CASSQSGPTDTQYF
TRBD1 | TRBJ1-1 | once | TRBV11-2 | TGTGCCAGCAGCTTAGAGCGGGGCCCTAAATTGACAGGGGAGGCTTTCTTT | CASSLERGPKLTGEAFF
TRBD1 | TRBJ2-7 | - | TRBV29-1 | TGCAGCGCGGGACAGGGCTACGAGCAGTACTTC | CSAGQGYEQYF
TRBD1 | TRBJ1-2 | - | TRBV4-1 | TGCGCCAGCAGCCGACAGGGGGCTAGCGATGGCTACACCTTC | CASSRQGASDGYTF
TRBD2 | TRBJ2-3 | - | TRBV24-1 | TGTGCCACCCCCATGTTAGGCGGGGGACGCGCAGATACGCAGTATTTT | CATPMLGGGRADTQYF
TRBD2 | TRBJ2-1 | - | TRBV6-4 | TGTGCCAGCAGTGAGCTAGCGGGGGCGACGTGGGATGAGCAGTTCTTC | CASSELAGATWDEQFF
TRBD1 | TRBJ1-3 | - | TRBV18 | TGTGCCAGCTCACCGACAGGGCATGGAAACACCATATATTTT | CASSPTGHGNTIYF
- | TRBJ1-1 | - | TRBV7-8 | TGTGCCAGCAGCTTAGGGTCTACAGCAACTAACACTGAAGCTTTCTTT | CASSLGSTATNTEAFF
TRBD1 | TRBJ1-1 | - | TRBV7-2 | TGTGCCAGCAGCTTAGAGGGGGTCGGGACAGGGGGCGGGGCTTTCTTT | CASSLEGVGTGGGAFF
TRBD2 | TRBJ2-5 | - | TRBV19 | TGTGCCAGTAGCCACGGCGGGGGATGGACGCAAGAGACCCAGTACTTC | CASSHGGGWTQETQYF
- | TRBJ2-1 | - | TRBV5-1 | TGCGCCAGCAGCTTGGATTCACAGGGCGCGCGAGGGGAGCAGTTCTTC | CASSLDSQGARGEQFF
- | TRBJ1-2 | - | TRBV3-1/TRBV3-2 | TGTGCCAGCAGCCCTACCCACCGGGACAAAGCACATGGCTACACCTTC | CASSPTHRDKAHGYTF
TRBD2 | TRBJ2-3 | - | TRBV28 | TGTGCCAGCAGTCTAGCTAGCGGGGGGGCCGCAGATACGCAGTATTTT | CASSLASGGAADTQYF
TRBD1 | TRBJ1-6 | - | TRBV4-1 | TGCGCCAGCAGCCTTCACTGGGGGGACAGTAAAGTTCCCCTCCACTTT | CASSLHWGDSKVPLHF